This T cell receptor (beta chain) emerged from a study of shared clonotypes between healthy human individuals. Study as a whole: There were three CD4 naive, three CD4 memory, two CD8 naive and one CD8 memory plates per donor.

The donors were adults (healthy and HIV-negative) with no recent acute infections or vaccinations. Donors, without exception, were Caucasian adults residing in Nashville, Tennessee. This clone occurred a few times. Each sorted subset replicate got 200 ng genomic DNA, around 29,000 genomes. TCRdb's copy holds only in-frame clones and misses some; the assay was immunoSEQ multiplex PCR. The table records 200,000 to 250,000 clones, 65% of them present only once. The CDR3 spans 16 residues. V lost 1 base to trimming and J lost 0 bases, with 10 bases between them. The germline CDR1 and CDR2 sequences are MDHEN and SYDVKM.

Material: memory CD4+ T cells sorted from blood. Specified subset: CD45RA-negative fraction. This chain links TRBV28 with TRBJ1-3; a possible D gene is TRBD1 (5 bases). The source of this sequence is a man aged 25 to 45 in good health. The chain's CDR3 is CASSLFAGASGNTIYF. The CDR3 bases are TGTGCCAGCAGTTTATTTGCCGGGGCCTCTGGAAACACCATATATTTT.